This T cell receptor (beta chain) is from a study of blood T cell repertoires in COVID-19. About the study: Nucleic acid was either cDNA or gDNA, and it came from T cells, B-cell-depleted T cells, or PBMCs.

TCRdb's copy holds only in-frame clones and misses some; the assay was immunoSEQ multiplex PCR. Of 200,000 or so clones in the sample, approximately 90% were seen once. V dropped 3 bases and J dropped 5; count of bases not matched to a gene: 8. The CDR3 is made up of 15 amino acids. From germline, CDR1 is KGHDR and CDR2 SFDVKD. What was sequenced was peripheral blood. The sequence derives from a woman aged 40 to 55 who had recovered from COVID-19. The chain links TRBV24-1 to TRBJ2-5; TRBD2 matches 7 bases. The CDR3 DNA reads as TGTGCCACCAGTGATCCACCTAGCGGCAGGGAGACCCAGTACTTC. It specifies CATSDPPSGRETQYF.